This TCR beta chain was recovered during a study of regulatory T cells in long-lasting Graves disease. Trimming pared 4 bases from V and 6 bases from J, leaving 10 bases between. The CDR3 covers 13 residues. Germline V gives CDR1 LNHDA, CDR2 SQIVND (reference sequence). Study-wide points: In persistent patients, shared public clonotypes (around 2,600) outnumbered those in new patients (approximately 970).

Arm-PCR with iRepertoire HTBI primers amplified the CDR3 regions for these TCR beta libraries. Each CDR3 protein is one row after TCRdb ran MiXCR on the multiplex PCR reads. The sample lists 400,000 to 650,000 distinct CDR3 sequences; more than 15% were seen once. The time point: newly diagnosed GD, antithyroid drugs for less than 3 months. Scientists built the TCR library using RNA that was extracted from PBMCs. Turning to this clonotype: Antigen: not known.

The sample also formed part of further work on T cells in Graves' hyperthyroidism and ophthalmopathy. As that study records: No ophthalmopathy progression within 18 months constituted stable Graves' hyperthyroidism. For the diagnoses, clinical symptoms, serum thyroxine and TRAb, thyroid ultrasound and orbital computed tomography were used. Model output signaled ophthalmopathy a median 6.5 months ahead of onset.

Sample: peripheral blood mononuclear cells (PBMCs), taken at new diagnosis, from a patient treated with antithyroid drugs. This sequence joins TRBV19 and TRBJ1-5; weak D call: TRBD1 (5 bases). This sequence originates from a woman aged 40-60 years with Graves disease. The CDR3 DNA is TGTGCCAGTAGTAAGGGGAAGGGTCAGCCCCAGCATTTT. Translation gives CASSKGKGQPQHF.